The rows below give T cell receptor beta chains drawn from one sample of a study of beta chain features in type 1 diabetes. The method was immunoSEQ multiplex PCR; TCRdb's version includes in-frame clones alone and lacks a portion of them. The sample yields about 160,000 clones, about 8.1% seen once. The sequenced sample consisted of central memory CD4+ T cells from blood. Receptor source: a woman aged 18-35 years with type 1 diabetes. CDR3s include the opening cysteine and the closing phenylalanine or tryptophan. Fields, in order: clone size, J gene, D gene, V gene, CDR3 DNA, CDR3 protein. The D gene is left open where the match is weak. Where a row states a size, it is once, few, many or the class of an expanded clone; other rows omit it.

abundance: few; j_gene: TRBJ2-2; d_gene: .; v_gene: TRBV28; CDR3nt: TGTGCCAGCAGCCAGGGTTTTTTGGCCGGGGAGCTGTTTTTT; CDR3aa: CASSQGFLAGELFF
abundance: few; j_gene: TRBJ1-1; d_gene: TRBD1; v_gene: TRBV4-2; CDR3nt: TGTGCCAGCAGCCAAGCGGGACAGCGCACTGAAGCTTTCTTT; CDR3aa: CASSQAGQRTEAFF
abundance: .; j_gene: TRBJ2-2; d_gene: .; v_gene: TRBV7-3; CDR3nt: TGTGCCAGCAGCTTCGGGGGCACCGGGGAGCTGTTTTTT; CDR3aa: CASSFGGTGELFF
abundance: few; j_gene: TRBJ2-5; d_gene: TRBD2; v_gene: TRBV7-3; CDR3nt: TGTGCCAGCAGCCCCGGGACTAGCGGGTTTGAGACCCAGTACTTC; CDR3aa: CASSPGTSGFETQYF
abundance: .; j_gene: TRBJ2-1; d_gene: .; v_gene: TRBV12-5; CDR3nt: TGTGCTAGTGGTTTGGTCCCGAATAGCAATGAGCAGTTCTTC; CDR3aa: CASGLVPNSNEQFF
abundance: few; j_gene: TRBJ2-1; d_gene: TRBD2; v_gene: TRBV10-3; CDR3nt: TGTGCCATCAGTGATCTAGCGGGTGCCACTGAGCAGTTCTTC; CDR3aa: CAISDLAGATEQFF
abundance: many; j_gene: TRBJ1-5; d_gene: TRBD1; v_gene: TRBV7-9; CDR3nt: TGTGCCAGCAGCCGTACAGGGGGATGGAATCAGCCCCAGCATTTT; CDR3aa: CASSRTGGWNQPQHF
abundance: many; j_gene: TRBJ1-2; d_gene: .; v_gene: TRBV23-1; CDR3nt: TGCGCCAGCAGTCAATCGCACGGGCGGAGGCCGGGAGGCTACACCTTC; CDR3aa: CASSQSHGRRPGGYTF
abundance: many; j_gene: TRBJ2-1; d_gene: TRBD2; v_gene: TRBV15; CDR3nt: TGTGCCACCAGCAGTGGCGGGAGTGGTGATGAGCAGTTCTTC; CDR3aa: CATSSGGSGDEQFF
abundance: .; j_gene: TRBJ2-7; d_gene: .; v_gene: TRBV4-3; CDR3nt: TGCGCCAGCAGCCAAGATCTTTCGTTCTCCTACGAGCAGTACTTC; CDR3aa: CASSQDLSFSYEQYF
abundance: few; j_gene: TRBJ2-5; d_gene: .; v_gene: TRBV10-2; CDR3nt: TGCGCCAGCAGTGAGGTGAGCGGTCAAGAGACCCAGTACTTC; CDR3aa: CASSEVSGQETQYF
abundance: few; j_gene: TRBJ2-6; d_gene: TRBD1; v_gene: TRBV4-3; CDR3nt: TGCGCCAGCGCTCGACAGGGGGTCGCTGGGGCCAACGTCCTGACTTTC; CDR3aa: CASARQGVAGANVLTF
abundance: .; j_gene: TRBJ2-7; d_gene: TRBD1; v_gene: TRBV11-2; CDR3nt: TGTGCCAGCAGCCAGGACAGGGGTGGCGAGCAGTACTTC; CDR3aa: CASSQDRGGEQYF
abundance: .; j_gene: TRBJ1-2; d_gene: TRBD1; v_gene: TRBV18; CDR3nt: TGTGCCAGCTCTCTCGGACAGGGTAGGACTAACTATGGCTACACCTTC; CDR3aa: CASSLGQGRTNYGYTF
abundance: few; j_gene: TRBJ2-2; d_gene: TRBD1; v_gene: TRBV25-1; CDR3nt: TGTGCCAGCTGGGGGGGGACAGGGAGGACCGGGGAGCTGTTTTTT; CDR3aa: CASWGGTGRTGELFF
abundance: .; j_gene: TRBJ2-5; d_gene: TRBD1; v_gene: TRBV6-6; CDR3nt: TGTGCCAGCAGTTATACCGGGACAGGGCAGAAGACCCAGTACTTC; CDR3aa: CASSYTGTGQKTQYF
abundance: .; j_gene: TRBJ2-1; d_gene: .; v_gene: TRBV4-3; CDR3nt: TGCGCCAGCAGCCCCCAGCGGGTAGGTTACAATGAGCAGTTCTTC; CDR3aa: CASSPQRVGYNEQFF
abundance: .; j_gene: TRBJ2-5; d_gene: .; v_gene: TRBV5-4; CDR3nt: TGTGCCAGCAGCTTTGTGTCGGAGACCCAGTACTTC; CDR3aa: CASSFVSETQYF
abundance: .; j_gene: TRBJ1-2; d_gene: TRBD1; v_gene: TRBV10-3; CDR3nt: TGTGCCATCAGAGGACCGGGACAGCACTATGGCTACACCTTC; CDR3aa: CAIRGPGQHYGYTF
abundance: .; j_gene: TRBJ2-7; d_gene: .; v_gene: TRBV5-6; CDR3nt: TGTGCCAGCAGCTTGGGTTCAGGGCGATACGAGCAGTACTTC; CDR3aa: CASSLGSGRYEQYF
abundance: few; j_gene: TRBJ1-2; d_gene: TRBD1; v_gene: TRBV29-1; CDR3nt: TGCAGCGCCTCGACAGGGTCAGACTATGGCTACACCTTC; CDR3aa: CSASTGSDYGYTF
abundance: few; j_gene: TRBJ1-2; d_gene: TRBD1; v_gene: TRBV29-1; CDR3nt: TGCAGCGTTGCGGCAGGGGGTGGTGGCTACACCTTC; CDR3aa: CSVAAGGGGYTF
abundance: few; j_gene: TRBJ2-2; d_gene: TRBD2; v_gene: TRBV6-5; CDR3nt: TGTGCCAGCAGGGGACTAGCTAACACCGGGGAGCTGTTTTTT; CDR3aa: CASRGLANTGELFF
abundance: .; j_gene: TRBJ1-1; d_gene: .; v_gene: TRBV7-2; CDR3nt: TGTGCCAGCAGCTCTACGCCTCAAGCTTTCTTT; CDR3aa: CASSSTPQAFF
abundance: few; j_gene: TRBJ2-3; d_gene: .; v_gene: TRBV30; CDR3nt: TGTGCCTGGAGTTCACAGTCCGAGGATACGCAGTATTTT; CDR3aa: CAWSSQSEDTQYF
abundance: .; j_gene: TRBJ1-5; d_gene: .; v_gene: TRBV12-5; CDR3nt: TGTGCTAGTAGGAGGGACAATCAGCCCCAGCATTTT; CDR3aa: CASRRDNQPQHF
abundance: few; j_gene: TRBJ2-1; d_gene: TRBD1; v_gene: TRBV28; CDR3nt: TGTGCCAGCAGCTCGGGACAGGGAAACAATGAGCAGTTCTTC; CDR3aa: CASSSGQGNNEQFF
abundance: .; j_gene: TRBJ1-2; d_gene: TRBD1; v_gene: TRBV7-9; CDR3nt: TGTGCCAGCAGCTTATTCCGGAGACAGGGCTCAAACTATGGCTACACCTTC; CDR3aa: CASSLFRRQGSNYGYTF
abundance: few; j_gene: TRBJ2-3; d_gene: TRBD1; v_gene: TRBV6-6; CDR3nt: TGTGCCACCAGGACAGGAATGGAAGATACGCAGTATTTT; CDR3aa: CATRTGMEDTQYF
abundance: few; j_gene: TRBJ2-3; d_gene: .; v_gene: TRBV28; CDR3nt: TGTGCCAGCAGTAATCTTGGGGGCGCCTCAGATACGCAGTATTTT; CDR3aa: CASSNLGGASDTQYF
abundance: few; j_gene: TRBJ2-2; d_gene: TRBD2; v_gene: TRBV4-3; CDR3nt: TGCGCCAGCAGCCAAATACTAGCGTCCGGGGAGCTGTTTTTT; CDR3aa: CASSQILASGELFF
abundance: few; j_gene: TRBJ2-7; d_gene: .; v_gene: TRBV4-2; CDR3nt: TGTGCCAGCAGCCGTGGGGAGAGCTACGAGCAGTACTTC; CDR3aa: CASSRGESYEQYF
abundance: .; j_gene: TRBJ2-6; d_gene: .; v_gene: TRBV7-8; CDR3nt: TGTGCCAGCAGCTTAACCCACGACTTGGCGTCTGGGGCCAACGTCCTGACTTTC; CDR3aa: CASSLTHDLASGANVLTF
abundance: few; j_gene: TRBJ2-7; d_gene: TRBD1; v_gene: TRBV28; CDR3nt: TGTGCCAGCAGTTTTCCGACAGGGGCCACCTACGAGCAGTACTTC; CDR3aa: CASSFPTGATYEQYF
abundance: .; j_gene: TRBJ1-2; d_gene: TRBD1; v_gene: TRBV7-2; CDR3nt: TGTGCCAGCAGCTTAGGGGACAGGGGCGTCTATGGCTACACCTTC; CDR3aa: CASSLGDRGVYGYTF
abundance: .; j_gene: TRBJ1-1; d_gene: TRBD1; v_gene: TRBV7-2; CDR3nt: TGTGCCAGCAGCAACACCGGGACAGGGCTGAACACTGAAGCTTTCTTT; CDR3aa: CASSNTGTGLNTEAFF
abundance: few; j_gene: TRBJ2-3; d_gene: .; v_gene: TRBV5-1; CDR3nt: TGCGCCAGCAGCTCAAGCCCCTTTCCAGATACGCAGTATTTT; CDR3aa: CASSSSPFPDTQYF
abundance: few; j_gene: TRBJ1-2; d_gene: TRBD1; v_gene: TRBV16; CDR3nt: TGTGCCAGCAGCAGTACCGGGACAGGGAGGATCGGCTACACCTTC; CDR3aa: CASSSTGTGRIGYTF
abundance: many; j_gene: TRBJ2-6; d_gene: .; v_gene: TRBV30; CDR3nt: TGTGCCCTGGGAGTCTCTGGGGCCAACGTCCTGACTTTC; CDR3aa: CALGVSGANVLTF
abundance: .; j_gene: TRBJ2-6; d_gene: .; v_gene: TRBV19; CDR3nt: TGTGCCAGTATAAAGACTTCTGGGGCCAACGTCCTGACTTTC; CDR3aa: CASIKTSGANVLTF
abundance: many; j_gene: TRBJ2-5; d_gene: TRBD2; v_gene: TRBV11-2; CDR3nt: TGTGCCAGCAGCCTTAGCGGGGGGGCGGCAGAGACCCAGTACTTC; CDR3aa: CASSLSGGAAETQYF
abundance: .; j_gene: TRBJ2-7; d_gene: TRBD2; v_gene: TRBV7-9; CDR3nt: TGTGCCAGCAGCTTAGTATCTAGCGGGGGGAACTACGAGCAGTACTTC; CDR3aa: CASSLVSSGGNYEQYF
abundance: .; j_gene: TRBJ1-5; d_gene: .; v_gene: TRBV5-1; CDR3nt: TGCGCCAGCAGCTTGGCCGGGGGGGGCAATCAGCCCCAGCATTTT; CDR3aa: CASSLAGGGNQPQHF
abundance: few; j_gene: TRBJ1-4; d_gene: .; v_gene: TRBV6-5; CDR3nt: TGTGCCATCAGTGACTCCAGGGTCCAGGAAAAACTGTTTTTT; CDR3aa: CAISDSRVQEKLFF
abundance: .; j_gene: TRBJ2-7; d_gene: TRBD1; v_gene: TRBV7-7; CDR3nt: TGTGCCAGCAGCTTCGGACAGGGTAACGAGCAGTACTTC; CDR3aa: CASSFGQGNEQYF
abundance: .; j_gene: TRBJ2-2; d_gene: TRBD2; v_gene: TRBV11-3; CDR3nt: TGTGCCAGCAGCGCGGGACTAGCGGGAGGGGCCGGGGAGCTGTTTTTT; CDR3aa: CASSAGLAGGAGELFF
abundance: .; j_gene: TRBJ2-5; d_gene: TRBD2; v_gene: TRBV14; CDR3nt: TGTGCCAGCAGGAATAGCGGGAGAAAACAAGAGACCCAGTACTTC; CDR3aa: CASRNSGRKQETQYF
abundance: many; j_gene: TRBJ1-5; d_gene: .; v_gene: TRBV6-6; CDR3nt: TGTGCCAGCACCCTAGAGGGGGATCAGCCCCAGCATTTT; CDR3aa: CASTLEGDQPQHF
abundance: few; j_gene: TRBJ1-4; d_gene: TRBD1; v_gene: TRBV28; CDR3nt: TGTGCCAGCAGTCTGACAGGGGGCAGTGAAAAACTGTTTTTT; CDR3aa: CASSLTGGSEKLFF
abundance: few; j_gene: TRBJ1-1; d_gene: TRBD1; v_gene: TRBV15; CDR3nt: TGTGCCACCAGCAGAGATTGGGGCGACAGGGCCGCTGAAGCTTTCTTT; CDR3aa: CATSRDWGDRAAEAFF
abundance: few; j_gene: TRBJ2-2; d_gene: TRBD2; v_gene: TRBV7-7; CDR3nt: TGTGCTAGCAGCAGGACTAGCGGGAGCACCGGGGAGCTGTTTTTT; CDR3aa: CASSRTSGSTGELFF
abundance: few; j_gene: TRBJ1-1; d_gene: .; v_gene: TRBV15; CDR3nt: TGTGCCACCAGCAAACCGGGGGTCCGGAACACTGAAGCTTTCTTT; CDR3aa: CATSKPGVRNTEAFF
abundance: few; j_gene: TRBJ1-1; d_gene: TRBD1; v_gene: TRBV10-3; CDR3nt: TGTGCCATCAGTGGGACAGGCACTGAAGCTTTCTTT; CDR3aa: CAISGTGTEAFF